A selection of T cell receptor beta chains follows, all from one sample in a study of T-cell reconstitution after alpha-beta-depleted transplantation in children. TCRdb reprocessed the PCR reads with MiXCR, giving one entry per CDR3 protein. The sample has about 190,000 distinct CDR3 sequences; less than 8% are singletons. The starting material was PBMCs from the stem cell graft donor, obtained from the stem cell graft. The receptor source for this set is a human donor who donated a stem cell graft to a child with Wiskott-Aldrich syndrome. The conserved cysteine and the conserved F or W are not part of the CDR3 here. Each record gives: V gene, J gene, clone size, CDR3 protein. Clone size appears in some rows only: once, few, many, or a class for an expanded clone.

V gene: TRBV12-3/TRBV12-4; J gene: TRBJ2-5; clone size: many; CDR3 protein: ASSLVSPGGKETQY
V gene: TRBV5-5; J gene: TRBJ1-5; clone size: many; CDR3 protein: ASFDSRDRNQPQH
V gene: TRBV11-3; J gene: TRBJ2-4; clone size: NA; CDR3 protein: ASSLVDMWTAKNIQY
V gene: TRBV3-1; J gene: TRBJ1-5; clone size: many; CDR3 protein: ASSPRALVPQH
V gene: TRBV11-2; J gene: TRBJ1-6; clone size: few; CDR3 protein: ASSFDRFISSPLH
V gene: TRBV10-3; J gene: TRBJ1-1; clone size: many; CDR3 protein: AIKSGQGAGTEAF
V gene: TRBV15; J gene: TRBJ2-5; clone size: many; CDR3 protein: ATSRDPKAEKETQY
V gene: TRBV3-1; J gene: TRBJ2-5; clone size: many; CDR3 protein: ASSPHLAGPETQY
V gene: TRBV12-3/TRBV12-4; J gene: TRBJ2-7; clone size: many; CDR3 protein: ASSLAGQGEVGYEQY
V gene: TRBV2; J gene: TRBJ2-6; clone size: few; CDR3 protein: TSSDYRESNGANVLT